This record looks at one T cell receptor (beta chain) sequence and its context. Its specificity is unknown. TCRdb re-analysed the 5' RACE reads in MiXCR, keeping a single row per CDR3 protein. The sample has 100,000 to 150,000 distinct CDR3 sequences; over 15% are singletons. The data were taken from a study of T-cell memory formation after mild COVID-19. Overall study findings and caveats: There were some responding clones in pre-infection memory, which suggested that cross-reactive memory had joined. Those CD4+ clones that contracted were mainly in CM and EM (CD8+ ones in EMRA).

The V and J ends lost 10 bases and 0 bases, in that order; junction bases with no gene match: 11. Per germline, CDR1 SGHKS and CDR2 YYEKEE (reference sequence). The CDR3 is 18 residues long. Sequenced: PBMCs or a T cell subset sorted from them (not recorded which). The receptor was derived from a young man who had mild COVID-19 (a few samples of this study predate the infection). Cell type and time point are not known. The genes are TRBV5-5 and TRBJ2-1; 15 nucleotides agree with TRBD2. The CDR3 region is CASSGLAGGVSSYNEQFF. The CDR3 DNA reads as TGTGCCTCCTCGGGACTAGCGGGAGGCGTAAGCTCCTACAATGAGCAGTTCTTC.